This T cell receptor beta chain appears in the sequencing data of a study of blood T cell repertoires in COVID-19. About the research overall: Samples came from the United States, Italy and Spain, spanning acute and convalescent COVID-19. T cells, B-cell-depleted T cells, or PBMCs provided the cDNA or gDNA that served as material.

Profiled with immunoSEQ multiplex PCR; TCRdb holds only in-frame clones, not every one. The repertoire holds about 220,000 clones, over 75% seen once, with about 13% in the top ten. Germline CDR1 reads LGHDT; CDR2 reads YNNKEL (reference sequence). The junction had 9 bases not matched to a gene; V was cut back by 8 bases and J by 4 bases. CDR3 length equals 14 residues. The chain has TRBV3-1 (or the pseudogene TRBV3-2) and TRBJ1-1, with 8 bases matching TRBD1. Sequenced material: peripheral blood. This clonotype was obtained from a human donor in a cohort sampled during active COVID-19. CDR3 sequence reads: CASRRFTGGTEAFF. The CDR3 DNA is TGTGCCAGCCGAAGGTTTACAGGGGGCACTGAAGCTTTCTTT.